This T cell receptor beta chain was found in a study of blood T cell repertoires in COVID-19. Study background: The origin of the acute and convalescent COVID-19 samples was the United States, Italy and Spain. From T cells, B-cell-depleted T cells, or PBMCs came the material, which was cDNA or gDNA.

The authors' processing: Counts of nucleated cells, estimated from reference gene primer amplification, were obtained. Here immunoSEQ multiplex PCR was the method, and the copy in TCRdb shows in-frame clones only, minus some. V and J calls plus clone size are reproduced from that table; the DNA served to infer D and trimming. The sample lists roughly 120,000 clones, 78% occurring once. Germline CDR1 is KGHSH and CDR2 is LQKENI. The CDR3 length is 15 residues. J lost 14 bases, V lost 4 bases, and 10 bases had no gene match. Sequenced sample: peripheral blood. V and J are TRBV18 and TRBJ1-6, with TRBD1 matching over 11 bases. The source of this sequence is a man in his 70s with acute or convalescent COVID-19. The DNA for the CDR3 is TGTGCCAGCTCACTCGGACAGGGGGCCGGGGGTGCCCTCCACTTT. This gives the protein CASSLGQGAGGALHF.